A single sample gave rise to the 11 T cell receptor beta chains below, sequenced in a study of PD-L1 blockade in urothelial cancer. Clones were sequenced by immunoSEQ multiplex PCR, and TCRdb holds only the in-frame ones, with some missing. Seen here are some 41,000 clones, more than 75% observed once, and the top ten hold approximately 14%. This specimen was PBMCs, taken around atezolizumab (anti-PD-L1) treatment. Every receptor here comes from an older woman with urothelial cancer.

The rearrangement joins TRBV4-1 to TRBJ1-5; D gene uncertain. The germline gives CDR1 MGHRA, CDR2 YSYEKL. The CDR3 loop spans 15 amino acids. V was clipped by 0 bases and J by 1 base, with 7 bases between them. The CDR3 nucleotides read TGCGCCAGCAGCCAAGATCTTTTAAGCAATCAGCCCCAGCATTTT. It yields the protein CASSQDLLSNQPQHF.

CDR3 sequence: CASSEWYAYVVETQYF. In nucleotides, the CDR3 is TGTGCCAGCAGTGAATGGTACGCTTATGTAGTAGAGACCCAGTACTTC. The V and J genes are TRBV6-1 and TRBJ2-5; D is ambiguous. The CDR3 is made up of 16 amino acids. Trimming left V 2 bases short and J 4 bases short, with 17 bases between. Germline V gives CDR1 MNHNS, CDR2 SASEGT.

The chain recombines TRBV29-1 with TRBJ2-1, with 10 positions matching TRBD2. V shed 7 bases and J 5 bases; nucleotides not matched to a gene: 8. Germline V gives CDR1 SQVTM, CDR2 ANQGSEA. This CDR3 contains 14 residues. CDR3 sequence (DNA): TGCAGCGCCCGGAGGCTAGCGGGAGACAATGAGCAGTTCTTC. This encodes CSARRLAGDNEQFF.

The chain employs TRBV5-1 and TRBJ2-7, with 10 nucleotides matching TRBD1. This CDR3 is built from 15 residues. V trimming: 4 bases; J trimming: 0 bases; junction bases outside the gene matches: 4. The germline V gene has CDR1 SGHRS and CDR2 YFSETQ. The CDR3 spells CASSPRTGGSYEQYF. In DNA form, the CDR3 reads TGCGCCAGCAGCCCTCGGACAGGGGGCTCCTACGAGCAGTACTTC. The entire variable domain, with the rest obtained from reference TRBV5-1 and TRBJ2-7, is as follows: KAGVTQTPRYLIKTRGQQVTLSCSPISGHRSVSWYQQTPGQGLQFLFEYFSETQRNKGNFPGRFSGRQFSNSRSEMNVSTLELGDSALYLCASSPRTGGSYEQYFGPGTRLTVT.

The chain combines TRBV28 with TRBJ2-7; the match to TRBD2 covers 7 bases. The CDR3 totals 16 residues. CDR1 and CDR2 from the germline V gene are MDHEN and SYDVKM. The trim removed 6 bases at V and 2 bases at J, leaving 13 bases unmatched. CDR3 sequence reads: CASSPLTSSKTYEQYF. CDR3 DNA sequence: TGTGCCAGCAGCCCACTGACTAGCAGCAAAACCTACGAGCAGTACTTC.

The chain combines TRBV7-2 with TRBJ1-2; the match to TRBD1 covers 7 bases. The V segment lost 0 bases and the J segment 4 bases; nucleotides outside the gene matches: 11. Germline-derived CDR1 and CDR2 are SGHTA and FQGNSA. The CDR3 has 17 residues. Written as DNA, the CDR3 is TGTGCCAGCAGCTTAGCGCCGGTGAGATCAGGGGGCTATGGCTACACCTTC. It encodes CASSLAPVRSGGYGYTF.

For the CDR3, the DNA is TGTGCCAGCAGTTCTCAGACCAGGGGAACGGCGTACGAGCAGTACTTC. Its protein product is CASSSQTRGTAYEQYF. The chain combines TRBV6-5 with TRBJ2-7, with D tentatively TRBD1 (6 bases). V dropped 4 bases and J dropped 4 bases, with 20 bases sitting between them. This CDR3 spans 16 amino acids. In germline, CDR1 is MNHEY, CDR2 SVGAGI.

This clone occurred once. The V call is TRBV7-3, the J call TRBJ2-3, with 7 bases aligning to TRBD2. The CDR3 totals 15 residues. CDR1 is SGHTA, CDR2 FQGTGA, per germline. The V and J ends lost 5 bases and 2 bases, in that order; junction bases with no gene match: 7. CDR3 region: CASSPRRGTTDTQYF. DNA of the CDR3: TGTGCCAGCAGCCCCAGGCGGGGGACCACAGATACGCAGTATTTT.

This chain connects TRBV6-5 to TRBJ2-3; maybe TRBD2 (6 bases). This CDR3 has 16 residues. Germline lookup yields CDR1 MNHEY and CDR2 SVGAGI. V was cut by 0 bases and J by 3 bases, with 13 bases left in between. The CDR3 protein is CASSYSFAGTTDTQYF. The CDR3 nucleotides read TGTGCCAGCAGTTACTCATTCGCGGGAACTACAGATACGCAGTATTTT.

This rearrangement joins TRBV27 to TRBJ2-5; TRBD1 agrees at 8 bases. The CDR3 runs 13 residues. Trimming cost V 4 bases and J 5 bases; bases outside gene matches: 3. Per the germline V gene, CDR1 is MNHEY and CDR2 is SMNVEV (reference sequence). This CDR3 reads CASSSRGRETQYF. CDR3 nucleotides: TGTGCCAGCAGTTCCAGGGGGCGTGAGACCCAGTACTTC.

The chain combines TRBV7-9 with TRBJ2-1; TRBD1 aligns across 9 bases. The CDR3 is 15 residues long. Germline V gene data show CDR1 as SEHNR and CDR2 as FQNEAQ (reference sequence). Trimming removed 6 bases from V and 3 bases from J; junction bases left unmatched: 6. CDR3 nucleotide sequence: TGTGCCAGCAGAGCGGGGACAGGGAGCTACAATGAGCAGTTCTTC. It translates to CASRAGTGSYNEQFF.